This T cell receptor beta chain was found in a study of cytomegalovirus exposure and HLA in healthy donors. Study at large: An early data release held tens of millions of unique TCRs from HLA-typed donors. Study-wide results and limits: According to the study, approximately 150 TCR beta chains were cytomegalovirus-associated. What TCR beta sequences reportedly achieved was accurate prediction of HLA-A and HLA-B alleles in most subjects.

V lost 5 bases and J 0 bases, leaving 19 bases between the germline ends. This CDR3 spans 17 amino acids. The V gene's germline CDR1 is SGHDT and CDR2 YYEEEE. The PCR used 60 Vbeta and 13 Jbeta primers. The table came from immunoSEQ multiplex PCR; TCRdb's copy has only in-frame clones and leaves some out. The sample has approximately 190,000 clones; 77% are singletons. Among the donors, all were healthy bone marrow donors. Details on this clone: The antigen is unknown.

This receptor was obtained from a woman aged 30 to 39 in good health and CMV-seropositive. The rearrangement joins TRBV5-6 to TRBJ2-3, with D perhaps TRBD1 (5 bases). The sample was PBMCs. CDR3 sequence: CASSPDKEFLSTDTQYF. The DNA for the CDR3 is TGTGCCAGCAGTCCGGACAAGGAGTTCCTTAGCACAGATACGCAGTATTTT.